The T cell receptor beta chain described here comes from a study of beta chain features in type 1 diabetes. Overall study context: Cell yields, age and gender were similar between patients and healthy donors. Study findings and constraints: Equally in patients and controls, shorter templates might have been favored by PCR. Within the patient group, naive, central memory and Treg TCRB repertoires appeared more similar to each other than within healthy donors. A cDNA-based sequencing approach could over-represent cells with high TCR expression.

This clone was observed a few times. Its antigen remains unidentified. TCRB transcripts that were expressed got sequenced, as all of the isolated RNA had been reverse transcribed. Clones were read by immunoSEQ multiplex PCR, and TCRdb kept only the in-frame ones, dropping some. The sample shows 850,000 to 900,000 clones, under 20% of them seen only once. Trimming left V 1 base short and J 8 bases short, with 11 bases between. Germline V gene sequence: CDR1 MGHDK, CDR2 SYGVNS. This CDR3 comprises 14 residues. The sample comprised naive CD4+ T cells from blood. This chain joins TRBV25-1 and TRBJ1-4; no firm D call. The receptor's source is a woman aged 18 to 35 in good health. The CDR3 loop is CASSEFPTKEKLFF. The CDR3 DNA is TGTGCCAGCAGTGAATTTCCCACCAAAGAAAAACTGTTTTTT.